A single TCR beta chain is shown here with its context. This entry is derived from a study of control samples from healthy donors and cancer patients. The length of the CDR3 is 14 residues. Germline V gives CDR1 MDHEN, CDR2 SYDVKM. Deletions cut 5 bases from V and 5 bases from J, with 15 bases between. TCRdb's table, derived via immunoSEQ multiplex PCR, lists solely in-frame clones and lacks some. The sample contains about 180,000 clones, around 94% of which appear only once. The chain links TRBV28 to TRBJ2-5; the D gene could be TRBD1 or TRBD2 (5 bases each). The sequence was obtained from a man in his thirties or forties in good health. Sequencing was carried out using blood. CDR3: CASSRLGTPETQYF. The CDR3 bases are TGTGCCAGCAGTCGTTTAGGGACCCCGGAGACCCAGTACTTC.